This TCR beta chain was recovered during a study of vaccination and CD4 T cells after COVID-19. The germline V and J ends were trimmed by 3 bases and 1 base, with 6 bases remaining between them. Per the germline V gene, CDR1 is SEHNR and CDR2 is FQNEAQ (reference sequence). This CDR3 contains 13 residues. TCRdb reanalysed the PCR reads using MiXCR and keeps one entry per CDR3 protein. The repertoire holds approximately 36,000 distinct CDR3 sequences, about 35% seen once, with 5% to 6.5% in the top ten. Points on this clonotype: The antigen is unknown.

Time point noted: late sampling 161 to 241 days after vaccination in three convalescent patients. Overall study findings and caveats: In convalescent patients, a median about 86% of post-vaccine SARS-CoV-2-reactive clones appeared only after vaccination.

The receptor comes from a human donor who had recovered from COVID-19. The sample consisted of CD4+ T cells from blood, taken about 7 months after SARS-CoV-2 vaccination. The gene calls are TRBV7-9 and TRBJ1-1; tentative D call: TRBD1 (6 bases). The CDR3, as DNA: TGTGCCAGCAGCTTGACAGGGAACACTGAAGCTTTCTTT. This gives the protein CASSLTGNTEAFF.